This T cell receptor (beta chain) is from a study of glioma-infiltrating T cells (dated by TCRdb to about 2016). Regarding the research as a whole: Low-grade gliomas were WHO grade II oligodendrogliomas or astrocytomas, and glioblastomas were WHO grade IV tumors sampled at initial rather than recurrent diagnosis. Dexamethasone was administered to glioma patients for six or fewer days before surgery. The sequencing target for blood libraries was about 4.5- to 10-fold coverage of 900,000 to 1,000,000 peripheral T cells. Sequencing of TCR alpha- and beta-chain repertoires was performed on glioma tissue, on non-neoplastic brain tissue, and on matched peripheral blood mononuclear cells. To gauge divergence between tissue and blood T-cell populations, every tissue-infiltrating repertoire was compared against the peripheral blood repertoire from the same patient. Three low-grade glioma patients, roughly 8 primary glioblastoma patients and three non-glioma patients contributing non-neoplastic brain tissue were included in the paired cohort. The study at large found these results: VJ-independent divergence between tissue and blood was below expectation in non-neoplastic patients but above expectation in all gliomas, especially low-grade gliomas. Group comparisons were based on small numbers of patients: three non-neoplastic, three low-grade glioma and eight glioblastoma patients. Very few CDR3 sequences were shared between tissue and blood, attributed to high CDR3 diversity and limited sampling. Patients with low tissue-blood divergence were marked by a signature set of shared blood CDR3 motifs, and this signature set was depleted in highly divergent patients.

Details on this clonotype: This receptor's antigen is unknown. The junction departs from germline at one end; a sequencing error may be responsible.

Immediately after resection, surgical brain or tumor specimens were cryofrozen in liquid nitrogen, with peripheral blood cells collected concurrently. CDR1 is given as MGHDK and CDR2 as SYGVNS, both from the germline V gene. Inclusive of the bounding cysteine and phenylalanine, the CDR3 is 14 residues long. Only CDR3 DNA is held: 42 bases, read in frame from base 1. The iRepertoire nested amplicon-rescue multiplex PCR (arm-PCR) platform was used to amplify TCR alpha and beta CDR3 regions from RNA. For one-step reverse transcription and amplification, roughly 85-400 ng of tissue mRNA or PBMC total RNA was used as input. Following bead purification, Illumina adapters were added by a secondary multiplex PCR, and the libraries were gel-purified between 200 and 400 bp. Demultiplexing relied on internal 6-nucleotide barcodes carried by the libraries. The libraries were sequenced on an Illumina MiSeq using 2x220 or 2x250 nucleotide paired-end reads. Per the authors' processing: Paired reads were merged using FLASH 1.2.11 and aligned with BWA-MEM to the GRCh37 human genome, and TRA and TRB reads were then extracted. V and J assignment used an IMGT-derived reference of cassette sequences and CDR3 motifs that included pseudogenes. Three-frame translation of reads was performed, and productive CDR3s were defined as those with a C...FGXG motif and no stop codons. Unique combinations of V-J cassette pair and CDR3 amino acid sequence were defined as clonotypes. Reads were filtered by Hamming distance, with the threshold set by the sequence error rate of each sample in mapped regions. TCRdb reprocessing: public reads trimmed at Q25 with fastp, clones called with MiXCR, in-frame beta chains kept. When rows share a CDR3 protein, they turn into one entry using the most common DNA and genes. The V and J calls, along with clone size, are taken from TCRdb and not from the paper's own processing. The sample data list a few hundred thousand distinct CDR3 sequences, and approximately 42% of these were observed just once. In total, the top ten clones hold around 12% of the sample.

The TCR originated in a human donor with low-grade glioma or glioblastoma, undergoing nonglioma brain surgery, or in good health (not recorded which). The sequenced material came from glioma tissue, nonneoplastic brain tissue, or PBMCs (not recorded which). The chain links TRBV25-1 with TRBJ2-7, with the D gene uncertain. The nucleotides are TGTGACAGCAGTGAACGCGGTATCTCCTACGAGCAGTACTTC. Its amino acids are CDSSERGISYEQYF.